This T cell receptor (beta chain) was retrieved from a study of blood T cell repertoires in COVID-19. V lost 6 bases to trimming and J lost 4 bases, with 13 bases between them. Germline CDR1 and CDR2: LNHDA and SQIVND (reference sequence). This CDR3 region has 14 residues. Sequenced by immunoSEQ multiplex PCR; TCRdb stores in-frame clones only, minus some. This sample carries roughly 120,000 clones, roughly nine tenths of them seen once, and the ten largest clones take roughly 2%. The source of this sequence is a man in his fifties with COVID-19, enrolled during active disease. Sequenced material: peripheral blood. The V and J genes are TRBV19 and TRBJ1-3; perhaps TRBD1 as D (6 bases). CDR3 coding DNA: TGTGCCAGTAGCCTGGGGGGGCGCGGAAACACCATATATTTT. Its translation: CASSLGGRGNTIYF.